A selection of T cell receptor beta chains follows, all from one sample in a study of CD8+ T cells in alopecia areata. The assay was immunoSEQ multiplex PCR, and TCRdb's table has in-frame clones only and misses some. The sample records around 140,000 clones, 54% being singletons. Sequencing used CD8+ T cells sorted from blood, obtained at week 4, from a patient treated with tofacitinib. The receptors were gathered from a human donor with alopecia areata. Each CDR3 is given with its conserved first and last residue. The D gene is left open where the match is weak. Not every row has a clone size; where given, it reads once, few, many or a size class.

clone_size j_call v_call d_call cdr3_nt cdr3_aa
few TRBJ2-1 TRBV19 - TGTGCCAGTAGTATGGGCGGCTCCAATGAGCAGTTCTTC CASSMGGSNEQFF
- TRBJ1-5 TRBV27 - TGTGCCAGCAGTTTAGGGCAGGAGCTAAATCAGCCCCAGCATTTT CASSLGQELNQPQHF
- TRBJ1-1 TRBV27 - TGTGCCAGCAGTTCCCCATGGGAACAGAACACTGAAGCTTTCTTT CASSSPWEQNTEAFF
- TRBJ1-2 TRBV4-3 - TGCGCCAGCAGCCAAGATGGTGAGGGGGGCGTAAGAGGCTACACCTTC CASSQDGEGGVRGYTF
- TRBJ2-7 TRBV5-4 - TGTGCCAGCAGCTTAGACTCCAGCTCCTACGAGCAGTACTTC CASSLDSSSYEQYF
- TRBJ2-7 TRBV15 - TGTGCCACCAGCAGCCTACAGGACTTCAAGCAGTACTTC CATSSLQDFKQYF
- TRBJ2-5 TRBV14 - TGTGCCAGCAGCCAAGTTCGCGGGGAGACCCAGTACTTC CASSQVRGETQYF
few TRBJ1-4 TRBV5-1 - TGCGCCAGCAGCTCCCCCGGAGAGGGGGTTGAAAAACTGTTTTTT CASSSPGEGVEKLFF
few TRBJ2-1 TRBV7-9 - TGTGCCAGCAGCTTCAGACGGGATGAGCAGTTCTTC CASSFRRDEQFF
once TRBJ2-7 TRBV7-9 - TGTGCCAGCAGCCTCGTGAGTTCCGACGAGCAGTACTTC CASSLVSSDEQYF
- TRBJ1-2 TRBV11-1 - TGTGCCAGCAGCTTAGCGCACAACCAGAACTATGGCTACACCTTC CASSLAHNQNYGYTF
- TRBJ1-5 TRBV10-3 TRBD1 TGTGCCATCAGTGAGTCGACAGGGGTCAATCAGCCCCAGCATTTT CAISESTGVNQPQHF
- TRBJ1-2 TRBV23-1 - TGCGCCAGCAGTCAATCAGGTTCGGACTACGGCTACACCTTC CASSQSGSDYGYTF
once TRBJ1-2 TRBV5-6 - TGTGCCAGCAGCTTGGCCCGGAGAGATAAGGATGGCTACACCTTC CASSLARRDKDGYTF
- TRBJ1-1 TRBV25-1 - TGTGCCAGCAGTGACGGACAGTCTGAAGCTTTCTTT CASSDGQSEAFF
- TRBJ1-5 TRBV30 - TGTGCCTGGTGGGGCAGGGATGATCAGCCCCAGCATTTT CAWWGRDDQPQHF
- TRBJ2-3 TRBV4-3 TRBD2 TGCGCCAGCAGCCATATACGGGGGGGCGAAGATACGCAGTATTTT CASSHIRGGEDTQYF
- TRBJ1-2 TRBV11-2 - TGTGCCAGCAGCCGACGGAGCGATTACTATGGCTACACCTTC CASSRRSDYYGYTF
- TRBJ2-3 TRBV2 - TGTGCCAGCAGTGAATACGGCGAAAGCACAGATACGCAGTATTTT CASSEYGESTDTQYF
- TRBJ2-2 TRBV7-9 TRBD1 TGTGCCAGCAGCGCGACAGGGACCGGGGAGCTGTTTTTT CASSATGTGELFF
- TRBJ1-5 TRBV25-1 - TGTGCCAGCAGAACCTGGGGGGGGATCTCCAATCAGCCCCAGCATTTT CASRTWGGISNQPQHF
- TRBJ1-2 TRBV4-3 - TGCGCCAGCAGCCCCTCTCCCCAGGGAGGTGGCTACACCTTC CASSPSPQGGGYTF
- TRBJ2-5 TRBV27 TRBD2 TGTGCCAGCAGTTACACTCCTAGACGGACTAGCAGGGAGACCCAGTACTTC CASSYTPRRTSRETQYF
once TRBJ2-5 TRBV9 TRBD1 TGTGCCAGCAGCGAAGACAGGGACGGGGAGACCCAGTACTTC CASSEDRDGETQYF
- TRBJ2-2 TRBV7-2 TRBD1 TGTGCCAGCAGCTTAGGCACAGGGGGCCCCTTTTCGTTAGCCGGGGAGCTGTTTTTT CASSLGTGGPFSLAGELFF
- TRBJ2-7 TRBV7-7 - TGTGCTAGCAGCTTAGATCTAGGTTACGAGCAGTACTTC CASSLDLGYEQYF
few TRBJ2-3 TRBV30 TRBD1 TGTGCCTGGAGTTTAGTGGGGACAGGGGATACGCAGTATTTT CAWSLVGTGDTQYF
few TRBJ2-5 TRBV29-1 - TGCAGCGTCGACCTCGGACAGACTCAAGAGACCCAGTACTTC CSVDLGQTQETQYF
- TRBJ1-2 TRBV6-5 TRBD1 TGTGCCAGCAGGGGACAGGTACCCTATGGCTACACCTTC CASRGQVPYGYTF
- TRBJ2-2 TRBV4-1 - TGCGCCAGCAGCCAAAGGGACACCCTGAACACCGGGGAGCTGTTTTTT CASSQRDTLNTGELFF
- TRBJ2-7 TRBV29-1 TRBD1 TGCAGCGTCTCGGGACAGGGGGCAAAGTACTACGAGCAGTACTTC CSVSGQGAKYYEQYF
- TRBJ1-6 TRBV30 - TGTGCCTGGAAGTCGGGTTCACCCCTCCACTTT CAWKSGSPLHF
- TRBJ2-7 TRBV4-3 TRBD1 TGCGCCAGCAGCCCCTGGACAGGACCCTACGAGCAGTACTTC CASSPWTGPYEQYF
- TRBJ1-6 TRBV13 TRBD1 TGTGCCAGCAGCTCGCCGGGACAGGGGGATTCACCCCTCCACTTT CASSSPGQGDSPLHF
- TRBJ2-6 TRBV30 - TGTGCCTGGATCAGCAGTGGGGCTCTCTCTGGGGCCAACGTCCTGACTTTC CAWISSGALSGANVLTF
- TRBJ1-5 TRBV6-5 - TGTGCCAGCAGTTCCTTAGGGGAGGGCTTCAATCAGCCCCAGCATTTT CASSSLGEGFNQPQHF
- TRBJ1-1 TRBV25-1 TRBD1 TGTGCCAGCAGTGAACAGGGGGAATTGGCCACTGAAGCTTTCTTT CASSEQGELATEAFF
- TRBJ2-5 TRBV7-9 - TGTGCCAGCAGCTCCCCTTGGACCCGTGGTGAGACCCAGTACTTC CASSSPWTRGETQYF
- TRBJ1-2 TRBV30 TRBD1 TGTGCCTGGAGGGACAGGGCCGCCTGGGGCTACACCTTC CAWRDRAAWGYTF
- TRBJ2-7 TRBV15 TRBD1 TGTGCCACCAGCAGAGAAGAAGGACAGGGCTGGTACGAGCAGTACTTC CATSREEGQGWYEQYF
- TRBJ2-1 TRBV9 TRBD2 TGTGCCAGCAGCGTAGAGACTAGCGGGGGGACCAATGAGCAGTTCTTC CASSVETSGGTNEQFF